These 6 T cell receptor beta chains originate from one sample sequenced in a study of cytotoxic CD8 clonotypes in ibrutinib-treated CLL. The assay was immunoSEQ multiplex PCR, and TCRdb's table has in-frame clones only and misses some. The data show fewer than 35,000 clones, 85% seen once. The sample consisted of PBMCs, taken after 24 months of ibrutinib treatment. The receptors stem from a human donor with chronic lymphocytic leukemia.

The rearrangement links TRBV7-9 to TRBJ1-2, with unresolved D. The V gene lost 2 bases and the J gene lost 4 bases, with 5 bases spanning the gap. The CDR3 sequence is 12 residues long. Germline values: CDR1 SEHNR, CDR2 FQNEAQ (reference sequence). CDR3 DNA sequence: TGTGCCAGCAGCTTAAATCCCTATGGCTACACCTTC. Protein: CASSLNPYGYTF.

The chain carries TRBV7-6 and TRBJ1-3, with unresolved D. Trimming shortened V by 5 bases and J by 0 bases, and 20 bases separated the two germline ends. The CDR3 covers 18 residues. CDR1 and CDR2 (germline): SGHVS, FNYEAQ. Written as DNA, the CDR3 is TGTGCCAGCAGCCTTCAGAACACCGCAGATTACTCTGGAAACACCATATATTTT. This encodes CASSLQNTADYSGNTIYF.

This clone came up once. The gene calls are TRBV5-1 and TRBJ1-1, with D tentatively TRBD1 (6 bases). Trimming removed 4 bases at V and 4 bases at J, with 17 bases between. The CDR3 covers 15 residues. CDR1 is SGHRS, CDR2 YFSETQ, per germline. The CDR3 protein is CASSVGRGRFTEAFF. The CDR3 DNA sequence: TGCGCCAGCAGCGTAGGCCGGGGGCGATTCACTGAAGCTTTCTTT. The full variable domain, completed using reference TRBV5-1 and TRBJ1-1, is KAGVTQTPRYLIKTRGQQVTLSCSPISGHRSVSWYQQTPGQGLQFLFEYFSETQRNKGNFPGRFSGRQFSNSRSEMNVSTLELGDSALYLCASSVGRGRFTEAFFGQGTRLTVV.

V is TRBV19 and J is TRBJ2-7, with D unclear. CDR1 is LNHDA, CDR2 SQIVND, per germline (reference sequence). V was cut by 3 bases and J by 1 base, with 7 bases left in between. CDR3 size: 13 residues. Here the CDR3 reads CASSMVTSYEQYF. CDR3 bases: TGTGCCAGTAGTATGGTCACTTCCTACGAGCAGTACTTC.

The chain employs TRBV5-5 and TRBJ2-7; D is perhaps TRBD1 (5 bases). Per germline, CDR1 SGHKS and CDR2 YYEKEE (reference sequence). Trimming removed 4 bases from V and 5 bases from J, with 10 bases in between. The CDR3 sequence is 12 residues long. CDR3 coding DNA: TGTGCCAGCAGCACTTGGGGCGACGAGCAGTACTTC. Translated: CASSTWGDEQYF. The whole variable domain, remainder taken from reference TRBV5-5 and TRBJ2-7, is DAGVTQSPTHLIKTRGQQVTLRCSPISGHKSVSWYQQVLGQGPQFIFQYYEKEERGRGNFPDRFSARQFPNYSSELNVNALLLGDSALYLCASSTWGDEQYFGPGTRLTVT.

The DNA of the CDR3 is TGTGCCAGCAGCGTAGCGGGGCCGAACACCGGGGAGCTGTTTTTT. Translated, it gives CASSVAGPNTGELFF. The chain joins TRBV9 to TRBJ2-2, with D possibly being TRBD1 or TRBD2 (5 bases each). This CDR3 is 15 amino acids long. Looked up from germline, CDR1 is SGDLS and CDR2 is YYNGEE. With 0 bases removed from V and 0 bases from J, the gap between germline ends came to 6 bases.